Listed here are 3 T cell receptor beta chains from one sample, sequenced in a study of Ad26.COV2.S vaccination and SARS-CoV-2 variants. TCRdb's table, derived via immunoSEQ multiplex PCR, lists solely in-frame clones and lacks some. The table includes roughly 330,000 clones, roughly 90% detected once. Treatment meaning: about 20 received Ad26.COV2.S at low or high dose, single or two shots; 5 received placebo; per-sample allocation not given. At day 63 after the first vaccine or placebo injection, samples were drawn. Here the sequenced sample was peripheral blood, taken in a trial of Ad26.COV2.S vaccine versus placebo. The receptors come from a person aged 18-65 years who received the Ad26.COV2.S COVID-19 vaccine or a placebo.

Here the CDR3 reads CASSLDSGYSNQPQHF. As DNA, the CDR3 is TGTGCCAGCAGCTTAGACTCTGGGTATAGCAATCAGCCCCAGCATTTT. The gene calls are TRBV7-9 and TRBJ1-5; D not resolved. The germline V gene encodes CDR1 SEHNR and CDR2 FQNEAQ (reference sequence). Trimming left V 1 base short and J 0 bases short, with 10 bases between. CDR3 length: 16 residues. The variable domain in full, with the rest retrieved from reference TRBV7-9 and TRBJ1-5, is DTGVSQNPRHKITKRGQNVTFRCDPISEHNRLYWYRQTLGQGPEFLTYFQNEAQLEKSRLLSDRFSAERPKGSFSTLEIQRTEQGDSAMYLCASSLDSGYSNQPQHFGDGTRLSIL.

The rearrangement uses TRBV6-6 and TRBJ1-1, with D possibly TRBD1 on 6 matching bases. V was pared by 5 bases and J by 4 bases, with 14 bases between. CDR3 length: 14 residues. The germline V gene has CDR1 MNHNY and CDR2 SVGAGI (reference sequence). CDR3 sequence reads: CASSPQGLPTEAFF. CDR3 bases: TGTGCCAGCAGTCCCCAGGGGCTCCCCACTGAAGCTTTCTTT.

A few counts support this clone. The chain carries TRBV5-4 and TRBJ1-2, with TRBD1 identical over 10 bases. Trimming removed 1 base from V and 5 bases from J; junction bases left unmatched: 5. The CDR3 loop spans 15 amino acids. Germline CDR1 SGHNT, CDR2 YYREEE (reference sequence). The CDR3 is CASSLRDRGWYGYTF. The CDR3 bases are TGTGCCAGCAGCTTGAGGGACAGGGGATGGTATGGCTACACCTTC. The complete variable domain, with remaining parts taken from reference TRBV5-4 and TRBJ1-2, reads ETGVTQSPTHLIKTRGQQVTLRCSSQSGHNTVSWYQQALGQGPQFIFQYYREEENGRGNFPPRFSGLQFPNYSSELNVNALELDDSALYLCASSLRDRGWYGYTFGSGTRLTVV.